This TCR beta chain was sequenced for a study of blood T cell repertoires in COVID-19. The overall study: Sites across the United States, Italy and Spain contributed samples from acute and convalescent COVID-19.

Sequencing used immunoSEQ multiplex PCR; TCRdb keeps in-frame clones, though not all of them. Of under 450,000 clones listed, more than 75% were seen once; the top ten hold 2.5% to 3%. This clone was seen a few times. Trimming removed 7 bases from V and 8 bases from J; junction bases left unmatched: 12. The CDR3 totals 15 residues. In germline, CDR1 is SGHTA, CDR2 FQGNSA. The sequencing input was PBMCs or T cells enriched from blood (not recorded which). The J gene is TRBJ2-1, the V gene TRBV7-2, with 9 positions matching TRBD2. The receptor was isolated from a woman aged 25 to 39 who had recovered from COVID-19. CDR3 DNA sequence: TGTGCCAGCACCTCAGGGGGTAGCGGGGGAGATGAGCAGTTCTTC. This gives the protein CASTSGGSGGDEQFF.